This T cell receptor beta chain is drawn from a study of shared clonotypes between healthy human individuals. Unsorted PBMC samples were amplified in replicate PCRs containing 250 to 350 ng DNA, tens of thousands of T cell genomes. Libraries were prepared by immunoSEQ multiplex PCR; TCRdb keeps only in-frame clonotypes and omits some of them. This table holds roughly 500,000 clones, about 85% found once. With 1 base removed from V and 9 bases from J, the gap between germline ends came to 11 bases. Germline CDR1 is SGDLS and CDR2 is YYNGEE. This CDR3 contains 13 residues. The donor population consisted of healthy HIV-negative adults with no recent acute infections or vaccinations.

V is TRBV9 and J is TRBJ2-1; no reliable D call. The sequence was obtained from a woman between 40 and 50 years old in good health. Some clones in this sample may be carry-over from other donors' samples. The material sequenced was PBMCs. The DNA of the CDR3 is TGTGCCAGCAGCGTAAGAATGGCGAGTGAGCAGTTCTTC. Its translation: CASSVRMASEQFF.